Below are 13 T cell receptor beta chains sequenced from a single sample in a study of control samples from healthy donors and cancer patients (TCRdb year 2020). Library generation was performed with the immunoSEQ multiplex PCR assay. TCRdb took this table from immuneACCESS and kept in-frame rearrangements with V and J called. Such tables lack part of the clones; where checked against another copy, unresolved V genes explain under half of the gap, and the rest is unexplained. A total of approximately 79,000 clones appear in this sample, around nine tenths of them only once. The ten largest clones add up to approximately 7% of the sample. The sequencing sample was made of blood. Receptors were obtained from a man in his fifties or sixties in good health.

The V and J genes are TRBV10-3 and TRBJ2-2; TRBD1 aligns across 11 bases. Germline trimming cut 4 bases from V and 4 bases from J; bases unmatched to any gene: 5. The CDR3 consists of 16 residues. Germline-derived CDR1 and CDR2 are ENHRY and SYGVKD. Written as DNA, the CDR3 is TGTGCCATCAGTGTTACCGGGACAGGGGGCACCGGGGAGCTGTTTTTT. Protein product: CAISVTGTGGTGELFF.

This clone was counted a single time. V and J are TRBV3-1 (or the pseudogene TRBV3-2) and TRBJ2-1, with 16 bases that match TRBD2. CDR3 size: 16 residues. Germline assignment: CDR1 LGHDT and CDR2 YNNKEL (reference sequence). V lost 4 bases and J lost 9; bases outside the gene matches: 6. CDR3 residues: CASSPQGLAGGGEQFF. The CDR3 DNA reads TGTGCCAGCAGCCCTCAGGGACTAGCGGGGGGGGGTGAGCAGTTCTTC.

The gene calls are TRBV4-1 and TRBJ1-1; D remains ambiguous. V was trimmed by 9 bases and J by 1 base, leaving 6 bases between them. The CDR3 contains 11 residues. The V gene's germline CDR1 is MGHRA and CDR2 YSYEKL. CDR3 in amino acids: CASMENTEAFF. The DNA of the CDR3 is TGCGCCAGTATGGAGAACACTGAAGCTTTCTTT.

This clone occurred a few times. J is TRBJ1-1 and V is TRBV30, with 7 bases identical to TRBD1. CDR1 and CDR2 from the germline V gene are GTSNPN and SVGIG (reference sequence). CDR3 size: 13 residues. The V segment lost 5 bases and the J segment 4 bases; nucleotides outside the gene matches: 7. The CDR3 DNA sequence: TGTGCCTGGGTGGCAGGGGGGAGCACTGAAGCTTTCTTT. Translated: CAWVAGGSTEAFF.

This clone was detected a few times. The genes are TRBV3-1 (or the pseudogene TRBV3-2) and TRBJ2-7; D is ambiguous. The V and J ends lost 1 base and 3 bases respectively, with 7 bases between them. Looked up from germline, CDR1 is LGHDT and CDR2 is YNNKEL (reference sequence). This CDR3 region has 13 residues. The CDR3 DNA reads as TGTGCCAGCAGCCAAGTGGAAGGCTACGAGCAGTACTTC. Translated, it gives CASSQVEGYEQYF.

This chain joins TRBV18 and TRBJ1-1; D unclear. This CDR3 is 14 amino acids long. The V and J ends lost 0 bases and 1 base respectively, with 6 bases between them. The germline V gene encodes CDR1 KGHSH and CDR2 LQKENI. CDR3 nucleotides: TGTGCCAGCTCACCACCGGAGGGGAACACTGAAGCTTTCTTT. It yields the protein CASSPPEGNTEAFF.

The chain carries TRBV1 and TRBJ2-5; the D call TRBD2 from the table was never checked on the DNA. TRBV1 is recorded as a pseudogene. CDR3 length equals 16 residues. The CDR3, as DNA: TGCACCAGCAGCTATCCTCAACTAGCGATCCAAGAGACCCAGTACTTC. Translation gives CTSSYPQLAIQETQYF.

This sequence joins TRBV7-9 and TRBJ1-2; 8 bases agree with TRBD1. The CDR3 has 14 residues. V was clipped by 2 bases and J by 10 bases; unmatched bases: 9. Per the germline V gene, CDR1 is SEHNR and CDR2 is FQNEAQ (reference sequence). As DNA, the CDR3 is TGTGCCAGCAGCTTACTGGGCGGGACAGGATCCTACACCTTC. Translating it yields CASSLLGGTGSYTF.

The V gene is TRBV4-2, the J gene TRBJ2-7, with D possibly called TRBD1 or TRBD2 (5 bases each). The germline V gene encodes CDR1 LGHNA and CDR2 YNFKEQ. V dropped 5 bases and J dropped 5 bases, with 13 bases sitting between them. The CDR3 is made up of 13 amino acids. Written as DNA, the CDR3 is TGTGCCAGCAGCTCCGTTCGGGGCCACGAGCAGTACTTC. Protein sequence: CASSSVRGHEQYF.

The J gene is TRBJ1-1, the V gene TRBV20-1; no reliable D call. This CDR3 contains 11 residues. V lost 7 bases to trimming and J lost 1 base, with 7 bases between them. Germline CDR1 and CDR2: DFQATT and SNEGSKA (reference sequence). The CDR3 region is CSGKGNTEAFF. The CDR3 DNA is TGCAGTGGTAAAGGGAACACTGAAGCTTTCTTT.

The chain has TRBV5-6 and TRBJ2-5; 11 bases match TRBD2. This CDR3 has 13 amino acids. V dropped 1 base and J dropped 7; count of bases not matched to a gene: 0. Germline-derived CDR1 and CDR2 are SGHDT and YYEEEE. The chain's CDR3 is CASSLLAGGTQYF. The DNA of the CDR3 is TGTGCCAGCAGCTTGCTAGCGGGGGGGACCCAGTACTTC. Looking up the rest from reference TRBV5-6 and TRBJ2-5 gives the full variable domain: DAGVTQSPTHLIKTRGQQVTLRCSPKSGHDTVSWYQQALGQGPQFIFQYYEEEERQRGNFPDRFSGHQFPNYSSELNVNALLLGDSALYLCASSLLAGGTQYFGPGTRLLVL.

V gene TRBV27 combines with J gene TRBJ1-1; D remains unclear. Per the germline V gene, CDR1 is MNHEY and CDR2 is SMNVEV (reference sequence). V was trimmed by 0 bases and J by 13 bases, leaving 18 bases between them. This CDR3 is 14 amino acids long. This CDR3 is CASSLSLLLGDHFF. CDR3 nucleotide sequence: TGTGCCAGCAGTTTATCGCTCCTCCTGGGAGATCATTTCTTT.

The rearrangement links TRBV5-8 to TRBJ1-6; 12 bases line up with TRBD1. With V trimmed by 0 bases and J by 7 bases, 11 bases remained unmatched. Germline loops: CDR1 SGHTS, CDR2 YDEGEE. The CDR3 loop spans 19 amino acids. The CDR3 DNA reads TGTGCCAGCAGCTTGGACGTCACCGGGACAGGGGGCATGAATTCACCCCTCCACTTT. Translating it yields CASSLDVTGTGGMNSPLHF.